This TCR beta chain derives from a study of technical replicates of blood from a handful of donors. Repertoires were generated with immunoSEQ multiplex PCR, while TCRdb's copy carries only in-frame clones and drops some. The data hold 90,000 to 100,000 clones, with around 96% observed a single time. This CDR3 spans 14 amino acids. V lost 7 bases and J lost 4; bases outside the gene matches: 5. Germline V gene sequence: CDR1 MNHNY, CDR2 SVGAGI (reference sequence). This TCR came from a human donor in good health. This chain uses TRBV6-6 with TRBJ2-2; the match to TRBD2 covers 8 bases. The sample was T cells isolated from PBMCs. CDR3 protein: CASTGRESTGELFF. The CDR3 DNA follows: TGTGCCAGCACCGGGAGGGAAAGCACCGGGGAGCTGTTTTTT.